The 2 T cell receptor beta chains presented below share a single source sample, sequenced in a study of identical twins. TCRdb re-analysed the 5' RACE reads in MiXCR, keeping a single row per CDR3 protein. The sample yields approximately 94,000 distinct CDR3 sequences, 5.9% seen once. The source material was memory T cells sorted from blood. The receptors derive from a woman in her fifties or sixties in good health.

In this sample, this clonotype turned up many times. The J gene is TRBJ1-2, the V gene TRBV5-1, with 7 bases aligning to TRBD1. After removal of 3 bases from V and 4 bases from J, the junction contained 9 bases not matched to a gene. There are 15 residues in the CDR3. CDR1 is SGHRS, CDR2 YFSETQ, per germline. The CDR3 reads CASSSKTGSVYGYTF. The CDR3 bases are TGCGCCAGCAGCTCGAAGACAGGGAGTGTCTATGGCTACACCTTC.

This clonotype showed up many times. The chain recombines TRBV7-9 with TRBJ2-1, with D hard to call. The CDR3 consists of 15 residues. CDR1 SEHNR and CDR2 FQNEAQ come from the germline V gene (reference sequence). Trimming shortened V by 5 bases and J by 2 bases, and 13 bases separated the two germline ends. DNA for the CDR3: TGTGCCAGCAGCCGAAGCCTAGGAACCTACAATGAGCAGTTCTTC. Amino acid sequence: CASSRSLGTYNEQFF.